One sample yielded the 25 T cell receptor beta chains listed below, sequenced in a study of control samples from healthy donors and cancer patients. Assay used: immunoSEQ multiplex PCR; TCRdb lists only in-frame clones, some missing. The data show around 170,000 clones, about 86% seen once. Sequenced sample: blood. All receptors derive from a woman in her 30s in good health.

The V and J genes are TRBV6-1 and TRBJ1-3, with D possibly matching TRBD1 (5 bases). The ends were cut back, 3 bases at V and 4 bases at J, with 10 bases in the middle. The CDR3 has 14 amino acids. Germline-derived CDR1 and CDR2 are MNHNS and SASEGT. CDR3 in amino acids: CASSESRGGNTIYF. CDR3 DNA: TGTGCCAGCAGTGAGAGTAGGGGCGGAAACACCATATATTTT.

The CDR3 DNA sequence: TGTGCCAGCAGCTTAAAAGTCGAGGGCATGCACTATGGCTACACCTTC. Its translation: CASSLKVEGMHYGYTF. The chain is built from TRBV7-8 and TRBJ1-2; D not certain. The CDR3 is 16 amino acids. V lost 2 bases, J lost 3 bases, and 16 bases lay in between. Germline V gene sequence: CDR1 SGHVS, CDR2 FQNEAQ.

The genes are TRBV6-1 and TRBJ2-7; D is unresolved. Germline CDR1 and CDR2: MNHNS and SASEGT. There are 15 residues in the CDR3. The germline V and J ends were trimmed by 0 bases and 5 bases, with 14 bases remaining between them. CDR3 protein: CASSEAYTGRDEQYF. In DNA, the CDR3 is TGTGCCAGCAGTGAAGCCTATACGGGTCGGGACGAGCAGTACTTC.

The rearrangement uses TRBV30 and TRBJ1-1, with a possible D match to TRBD1 (5 bases). The CDR3 extends over 13 amino acids. Trimming removed 8 bases from V and 0 bases from J, with 13 bases in between. Germline assignment: CDR1 GTSNPN and CDR2 SVGIG (reference sequence). The CDR3 DNA follows: TGTGCCCAAACGGGACTTTTGAACACTGAAGCTTTCTTT. Translation: CAQTGLLNTEAFF. Looking up the rest from reference TRBV30 and TRBJ1-1 gives the full variable domain: SQTIHQWPATLVQPVGSPLSLECTVEGTSNPNLYWYRQAAGRGLQLLFYSVGIGQISSEVPQNLSASRPQDRQFILSSKKLLLSDSGFYLCAQTGLLNTEAFFGQGTRLTVV.

The chain has TRBV25-1 and TRBJ2-1; D ambiguous. Trimming left V 2 bases short and J 16 bases short, with 12 bases between. The germline V gene encodes CDR1 MGHDK and CDR2 SYGVNS. CDR3 length: 11 residues. The CDR3 sequence is CASSELLTVFF. The CDR3 DNA is TGTGCCAGCAGTGAACTACTTACGGTATTCTTC.

V is TRBV7-2 and J is TRBJ1-5; TRBD1 aligns across 8 bases. The CDR3 has 15 residues. Germline values: CDR1 SGHTA, CDR2 FQGNSA. With 2 bases clipped from V and 3 bases from J, the junction kept 3 bases outside the gene matches. The CDR3 DNA reads TGTGCCAGCAGCTTACGGACAGGGATCAATCAGCCCCAGCATTTT. Encoded protein: CASSLRTGINQPQHF.

The rearrangement joins TRBV19 to TRBJ1-2; no clear D gene. Germline values: CDR1 LNHDA, CDR2 SQIVND (reference sequence). V shed 6 bases and J shed 1 base, with 3 bases lying between them. This CDR3 has 11 amino acids. CDR3 sequence: CASRDNYGYTF. Here the CDR3 DNA reads TGTGCCAGTAGGGATAACTATGGCTACACCTTC. Full variable domain (missing parts from reference TRBV19 and TRBJ1-2): DGGITQSPKYLFRKEGQNVTLSCEQNLNHDAMYWYRQDPGQGLRLIYYSQIVNDFQKGDIAEGYSVSREKKESFPLTVTSAQKNPTAFYLCASRDNYGYTFGSGTRLTVV.

The chain recombines TRBV6-5 with TRBJ2-5, with 8 positions matching TRBD2. The CDR3 is 15 residues long. Germline loops: CDR1 MNHEY, CDR2 SVGAGI. The ends lost 6 bases at V and 2 bases at J; junction bases unmatched: 8. CDR3 protein: CASRTILAAQETQYF. The DNA of the CDR3 is TGTGCCAGCAGAACGATACTAGCGGCACAAGAGACCCAGTACTTC.

The V gene is TRBV3-1 (or the pseudogene TRBV3-2), the J gene TRBJ1-6; D uncertain. This CDR3 is built from 16 residues. V was trimmed by 2 bases and J by 5 bases, leaving 13 bases between them. Per germline, CDR1 LGHDT and CDR2 YNNKEL (reference sequence). CDR3 amino acids: CASSQLGTRDNSPLHF. The DNA of the CDR3 is TGTGCCAGCAGCCAACTGGGCACAAGAGATAATTCACCCCTCCACTTT.

The sample holds a few counts of this clone. V is TRBV2 and J is TRBJ2-7; perhaps TRBD1 as D (5 bases). Germline CDR1 is SNHLY and CDR2 is FYNNEI. CDR3 length: 13 residues. V lost 4 bases and J 3 bases, leaving 10 bases between the germline ends. This CDR3 reads CASSGTPRYEQYF. CDR3 sequence (DNA): TGTGCCAGCAGTGGGACACCCCGCTACGAGCAGTACTTC.

The V and J genes are TRBV6-5 and TRBJ2-7; 10 bases match TRBD1. The length of the CDR3 is 15 residues. J gave up 0 bases and V 8 bases, and 7 bases lay outside the gene matches. Germline V gene lookup returns CDR1 MNHEY and CDR2 SVGAGI. In nucleotides, the CDR3 is TGTGCCAGCGAGGTGGGACAGGGGAGCTCCTACGAGCAGTACGTC. Translation gives CASEVGQGSSYEQYV.

This clone was seen once. The rearrangement links TRBV3-1 (or the pseudogene TRBV3-2) to TRBJ1-5; D gene unclear. This CDR3 has 13 residues. The V gene lost 3 bases and the J gene lost 3 bases, with 6 bases spanning the gap. CDR1 and CDR2 from the germline V gene are LGHDT and YNNKEL (reference sequence). The CDR3 region has the DNA TGTGCCAGCAGCCAGGGATTCAATCAGCCCCAGCATTTT. It yields the protein CASSQGFNQPQHF.

V usage is TRBV6-5 and J usage is TRBJ1-1; a weak D match, TRBD1 (5 bases). The CDR3 covers 15 residues. From germline, CDR1 is MNHEY and CDR2 SVGAGI. V was shortened by 8 bases and J by 1 base, with 17 bases between the two germline ends. CDR3 in amino acids: CASLVIGDSNTEAFF. The DNA for the CDR3 is TGTGCCAGCTTAGTGATAGGGGATTCGAACACTGAAGCTTTCTTT.

The rearrangement uses TRBV9 and TRBJ1-4; TRBD1 might be the D (5 bases). Germline CDR1 SGDLS, CDR2 YYNGEE. The germline V and J ends were trimmed by 6 bases and 5 bases, with 14 bases remaining between them. The CDR3 loop spans 14 amino acids. The CDR3 DNA follows: TGTGCCAGCAACCCTGGGACGGGAAATGAAAAACTGTTTTTT. Residues: CASNPGTGNEKLFF.

The chain is built from TRBV13 and TRBJ1-6; D is ambiguous. Germline V CDR1 and CDR2: PRHDT, FYEKMQ (reference sequence). The V end lost 3 bases, the J end lost 10 bases, and 10 bases lay between the germline ends. The CDR3 sequence is 13 residues long. Here the CDR3 DNA reads TGTGCCAGCAGCTTCCGCACGGGATCACCCCTCCACTTT. This encodes CASSFRTGSPLHF. Together with reference TRBV13 and TRBJ1-6, the CDR3 gives the full variable domain: AAGVIQSPRHLIKEKRETATLKCYPIPRHDTVYWYQQGPGQDPQFLISFYEKMQSDKGSIPDRFSAQQFSDYHSELNMSSLELGDSALYFCASSFRTGSPLHFGNGTRLTVT.

This rearrangement joins TRBV5-1 to TRBJ2-5; unclear D gene. The CDR3 sequence is 15 residues long. Trimming took off 1 base at V and 0 bases at J, with 10 bases between the two ends. Germline V gene lookup returns CDR1 SGHRS and CDR2 YFSETQ. The CDR3 loop is CASSLFPANQETQYF. The CDR3, as DNA: TGCGCCAGCAGCTTGTTTCCAGCAAACCAAGAGACCCAGTACTTC.

The V call is TRBV30, the J call TRBJ1-2; no reliable D call. The CDR3 extends over 14 amino acids. The germline V and J ends were trimmed by 1 base and 7 bases, with 16 bases remaining between them. Per the germline V gene, CDR1 is GTSNPN and CDR2 is SVGIG (reference sequence). CDR3 sequence: CAWSGTVTGLGYTF. CDR3 in DNA: TGTGCCTGGAGTGGGACTGTGACCGGGCTTGGCTACACCTTC.

The chain uses TRBV24-1 and TRBJ1-6; 8 nucleotides agree with TRBD1. The V segment lost 3 bases and the J segment 10 bases; nucleotides outside the gene matches: 13. Per the germline V gene, CDR1 is KGHDR and CDR2 is SFDVKD. The CDR3 is 17 amino acids. The CDR3 DNA reads as TGTGCCACCAGTGATACCCTCGGACAGGGAAGTCCCTCACCCCTCCACTTT. Its protein product is CATSDTLGQGSPSPLHF.

This chain connects TRBV21-1 to TRBJ1-6; the table calls TRBD1, which could not be checked here. TRBV21-1 represents a pseudogene. This CDR3 region has 17 residues. The CDR3 nucleotides are TGTGCCACCCTGGACAGGGGATACAGGTCCTATAATTCACCCCTCCACTTT. It yields the protein CATLDRGYRSYNSPLHF.

The CDR3 DNA reads as TGCAGCGGCACAGTCGGGGGGAGCTACGAGCAGTACGTC. Translation gives CSGTVGGSYEQYV. V usage is TRBV29-1 and J usage is TRBJ2-7, with TRBD2 matching 7 bases. In germline, CDR1 is SQVTM, CDR2 ANQGSEA. The CDR3 covers 13 residues. Unmatched junction bases numbered 9, after V lost 7 bases and J lost 3 bases.

As to this clone: A read error may account for a junction end that differs from germline. V gene TRBV4-1 combines with J gene TRBJ1-5; 7 bases agree with TRBD1. The CDR3 extends over 13 amino acids. Germline V lookup: CDR1 MGHRA, CDR2 YSYEKL. The CDR3, as DNA: TGCGCCAGCAGCCAGAGTTGGACAGGTCCGCCGGTTTTT. Encoded protein: CASSQSWTGPPVF.

The V gene is TRBV6-4, the J gene TRBJ2-3, with 16 nucleotides matching TRBD2. After removal of 5 bases from V and 4 bases from J, the junction contained 9 bases not matched to a gene. CDR3 length: 18 residues. Germline CDR1 and CDR2: MRHNA and SNTAGT. In DNA, the CDR3 is TGTGCCAGCAGTCGGTCCGGGACTAGCGGGGGGGCCTCAGATACGCAGTATTTT. It codes for CASSRSGTSGGASDTQYF.

CDR3 residues: CASSIGRTGIKNEQFF. The CDR3 DNA reads TGTGCCAGTAGTATAGGTAGGACAGGGATTAAAAATGAGCAGTTCTTC. The rearrangement uses TRBV19 and TRBJ2-1; 8 positions agree with TRBD1. Germline values: CDR1 LNHDA, CDR2 SQIVND (reference sequence). J gave up 7 bases and V 1 base, and 9 bases lay outside the gene matches. The CDR3 covers 16 residues.

This clone was found a few times. This CDR3 is CASSLALRQPQHF. CDR3 in DNA: TGTGCCAGCAGCTTAGCTCTTCGTCAGCCCCAGCATTTT. The V gene is TRBV7-2, the J gene TRBJ1-5; unclear D gene. Per the germline V gene, CDR1 is SGHTA and CDR2 is FQGNSA. The V end was cut by 0 bases, the J end by 6 bases, with 6 bases between. The CDR3 sequence is 13 residues long.

The genes are TRBV2 and TRBJ1-6; D is ambiguous. Between the trimmed V and J ends, which lost 3 bases and 5 bases, there was a span of 2 bases. The germline V gene has CDR1 SNHLY and CDR2 FYNNEI. The CDR3 covers 12 residues. The CDR3 loop reads CASSDNNSPLHF. The CDR3 bases are TGTGCCAGCAGTGACAATAATTCACCCCTCCACTTT.